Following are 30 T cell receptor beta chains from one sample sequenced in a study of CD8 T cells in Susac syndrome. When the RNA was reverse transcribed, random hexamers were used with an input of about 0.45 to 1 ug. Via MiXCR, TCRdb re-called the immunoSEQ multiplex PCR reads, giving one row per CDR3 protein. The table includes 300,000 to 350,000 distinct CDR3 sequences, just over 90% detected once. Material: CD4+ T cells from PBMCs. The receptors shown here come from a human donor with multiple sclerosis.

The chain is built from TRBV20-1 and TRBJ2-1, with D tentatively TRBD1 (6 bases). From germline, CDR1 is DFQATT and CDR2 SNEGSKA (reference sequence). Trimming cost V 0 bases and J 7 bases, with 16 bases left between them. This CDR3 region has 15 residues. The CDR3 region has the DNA TGCAGTGCTAGAGATTTAGGGGACAATGGAAATGAGCAGTTCTTC. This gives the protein CSARDLGDNGNEQFF.

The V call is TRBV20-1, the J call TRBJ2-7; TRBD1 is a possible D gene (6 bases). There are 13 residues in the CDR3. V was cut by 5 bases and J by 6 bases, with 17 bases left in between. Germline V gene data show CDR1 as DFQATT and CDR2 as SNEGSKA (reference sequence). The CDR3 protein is CSAAGVVVREQYF. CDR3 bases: TGCAGTGCTGCAGGGGTTGTCGTCCGCGAGCAGTACTTC.

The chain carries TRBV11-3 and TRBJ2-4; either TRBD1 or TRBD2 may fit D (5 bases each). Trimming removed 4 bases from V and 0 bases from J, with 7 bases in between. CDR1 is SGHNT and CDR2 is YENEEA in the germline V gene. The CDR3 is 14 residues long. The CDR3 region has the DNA TGTGCCAGCAGCTCGGGGCCAGCCAAAAACATTCAGTACTTC. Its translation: CASSSGPAKNIQYF.

CDR3 sequence: CASSAPRASGRDEQYF. CDR3 bases: TGTGCCAGCAGCGCCCCGCGGGCTAGCGGGAGGGACGAGCAGTACTTC. This chain joins TRBV7-9 and TRBJ2-7; TRBD2 matches at 12 bases. This CDR3 has 16 residues. Per the germline V gene, CDR1 is SEHNR and CDR2 is FQNEAQ (reference sequence). Trimming removed 5 bases from V and 5 bases from J; junction bases left unmatched: 10.

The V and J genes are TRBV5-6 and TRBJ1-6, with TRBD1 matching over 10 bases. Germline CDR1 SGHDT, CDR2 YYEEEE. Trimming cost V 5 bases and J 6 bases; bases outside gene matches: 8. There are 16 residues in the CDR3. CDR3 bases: TGTGCCAGCAGGCCCCGGGACAGGGGTACTAATTCACCCCTCCACTTT. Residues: CASRPRDRGTNSPLHF.

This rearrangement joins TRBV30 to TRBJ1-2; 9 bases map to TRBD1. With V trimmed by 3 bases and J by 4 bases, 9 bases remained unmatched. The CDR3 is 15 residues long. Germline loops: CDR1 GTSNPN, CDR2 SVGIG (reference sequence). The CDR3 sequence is CAWSTYSTGGYGYTF. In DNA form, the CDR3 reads TGTGCCTGGAGCACTTACTCGACAGGGGGCTATGGCTACACCTTC.

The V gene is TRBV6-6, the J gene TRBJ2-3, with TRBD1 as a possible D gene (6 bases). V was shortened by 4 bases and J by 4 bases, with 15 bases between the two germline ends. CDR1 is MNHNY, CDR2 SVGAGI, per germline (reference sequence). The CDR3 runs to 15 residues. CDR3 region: CASSFLGGEADTQYF. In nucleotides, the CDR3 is TGTGCCAGCAGTTTTTTAGGGGGTGAGGCAGATACGCAGTATTTT.

CDR3 sequence (DNA): TGTGCCAGCGGGCCCCTATTGCCTACCACCTTC. Residues: CASGPLLPTTF. The chain uses TRBV12-3 or TRBV12-4 and TRBJ1-2, with D uncertain. The V gene lost 8 bases and the J gene lost 13 bases, with 17 bases spanning the gap. The CDR3 extends over 11 amino acids.

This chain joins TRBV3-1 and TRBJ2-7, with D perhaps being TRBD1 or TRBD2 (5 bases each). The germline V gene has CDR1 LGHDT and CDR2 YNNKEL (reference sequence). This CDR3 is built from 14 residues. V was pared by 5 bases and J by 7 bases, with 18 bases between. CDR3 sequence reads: CASSFHRDESEQYF. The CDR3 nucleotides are TGTGCCAGCAGCTTCCACCGGGACGAGTCGGAGCAGTACTTC.

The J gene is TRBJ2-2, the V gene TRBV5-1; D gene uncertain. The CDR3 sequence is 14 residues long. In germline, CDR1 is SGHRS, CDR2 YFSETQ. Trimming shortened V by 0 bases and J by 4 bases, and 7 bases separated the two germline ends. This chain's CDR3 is CASSLEVPTGELFF. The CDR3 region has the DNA TGCGCCAGCAGCTTGGAGGTCCCCACCGGGGAGCTGTTTTTT.

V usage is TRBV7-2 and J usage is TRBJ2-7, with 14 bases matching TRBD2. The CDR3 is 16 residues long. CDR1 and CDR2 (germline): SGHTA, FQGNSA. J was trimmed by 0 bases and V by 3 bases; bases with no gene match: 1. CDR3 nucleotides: TGTGCCAGCAGCTTGGGGACTAGCGGGGGCTCCTACGAGCAGTACTTC. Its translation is CASSLGTSGGSYEQYF.

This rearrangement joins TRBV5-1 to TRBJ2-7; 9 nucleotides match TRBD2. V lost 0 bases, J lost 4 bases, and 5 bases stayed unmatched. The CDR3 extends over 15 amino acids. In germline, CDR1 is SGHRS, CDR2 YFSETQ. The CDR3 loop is CASSLALTSGYEQYF. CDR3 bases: TGCGCCAGCAGCTTGGCTCTGACTAGCGGATACGAGCAGTACTTC. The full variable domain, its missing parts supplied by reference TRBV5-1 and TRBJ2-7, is KAGVTQTPRYLIKTRGQQVTLSCSPISGHRSVSWYQQTPGQGLQFLFEYFSETQRNKGNFPGRFSGRQFSNSRSEMNVSTLELGDSALYLCASSLALTSGYEQYFGPGTRLTVT.

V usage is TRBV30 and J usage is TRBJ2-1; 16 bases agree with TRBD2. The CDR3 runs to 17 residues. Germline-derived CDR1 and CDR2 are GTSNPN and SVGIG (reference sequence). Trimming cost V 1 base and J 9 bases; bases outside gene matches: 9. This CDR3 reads CAWSAGTSGRARTEQFF. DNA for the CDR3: TGTGCCTGGAGTGCAGGGACTAGCGGGAGGGCTAGGACTGAGCAGTTCTTC.

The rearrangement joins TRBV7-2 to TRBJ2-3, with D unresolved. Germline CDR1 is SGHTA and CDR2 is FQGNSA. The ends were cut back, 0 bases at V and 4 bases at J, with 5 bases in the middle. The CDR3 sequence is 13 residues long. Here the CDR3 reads CASSLAVADTQYF. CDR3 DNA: TGTGCCAGCAGCTTAGCGGTAGCAGATACGCAGTATTTT.

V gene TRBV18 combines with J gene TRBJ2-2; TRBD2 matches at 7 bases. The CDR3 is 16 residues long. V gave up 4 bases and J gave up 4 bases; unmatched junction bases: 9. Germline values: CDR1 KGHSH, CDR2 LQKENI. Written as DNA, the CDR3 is TGTGCCAGCTCACGGCAGAAGGTAGCGGGCACCGGGGAGCTGTTTTTT. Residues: CASSRQKVAGTGELFF.

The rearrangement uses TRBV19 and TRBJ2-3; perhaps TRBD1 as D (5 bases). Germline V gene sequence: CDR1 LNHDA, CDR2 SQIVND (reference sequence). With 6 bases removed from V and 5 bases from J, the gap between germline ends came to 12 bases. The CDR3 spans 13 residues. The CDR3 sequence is CASSTTREDTQYF. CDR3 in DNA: TGTGCCAGTAGCACCACCAGGGAAGATACGCAGTATTTT.

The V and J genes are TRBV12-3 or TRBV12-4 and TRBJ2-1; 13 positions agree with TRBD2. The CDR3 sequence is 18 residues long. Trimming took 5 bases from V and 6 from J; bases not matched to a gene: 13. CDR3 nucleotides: TGTGCCAGCAGTCCCTACCCGACTAGCGGGAGGCGGTCCAATGAGCAGTTCTTC. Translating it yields CASSPYPTSGRRSNEQFF.

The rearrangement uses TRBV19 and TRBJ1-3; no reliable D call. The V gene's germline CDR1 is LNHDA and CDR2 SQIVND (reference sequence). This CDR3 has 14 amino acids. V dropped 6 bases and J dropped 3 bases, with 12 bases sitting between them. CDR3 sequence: CASSGQAFGNTIYF. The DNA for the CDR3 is TGTGCCAGTAGCGGGCAGGCGTTTGGAAACACCATATATTTT.

CDR3 region: CASATTHGNQPQHF. The CDR3, as DNA: TGTGCCAGCGCAACGACACACGGCAATCAGCCCCAGCATTTT. The genes are TRBV12-3 or TRBV12-4 and TRBJ1-5; D call uncertain. Trimming shortened V by 8 bases and J by 2 bases, and 13 bases separated the two germline ends. This CDR3 has 14 amino acids.

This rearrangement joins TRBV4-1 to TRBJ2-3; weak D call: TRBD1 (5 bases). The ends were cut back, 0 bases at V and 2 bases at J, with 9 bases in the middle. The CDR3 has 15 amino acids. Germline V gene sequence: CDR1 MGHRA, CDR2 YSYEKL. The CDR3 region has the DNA TGCGCCAGCAGCCAAGATCCGGACACCACAGATACGCAGTATTTT. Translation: CASSQDPDTTDTQYF.

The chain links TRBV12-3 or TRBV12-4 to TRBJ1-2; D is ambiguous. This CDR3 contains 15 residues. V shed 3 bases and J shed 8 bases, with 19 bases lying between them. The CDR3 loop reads CASSLTTFIGSGYTF. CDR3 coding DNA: TGTGCCAGCAGTTTGACGACATTTATTGGGTCGGGCTACACCTTC.

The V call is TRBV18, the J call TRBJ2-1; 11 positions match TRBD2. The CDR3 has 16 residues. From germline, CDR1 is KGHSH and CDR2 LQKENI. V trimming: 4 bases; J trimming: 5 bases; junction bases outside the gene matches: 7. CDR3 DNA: TGTGCCAGCTCACGAAGGACTAGCGGGCAAAACAATGAGCAGTTCTTC. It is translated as CASSRRTSGQNNEQFF.

In DNA, the CDR3 is TGTGCCAGCAGCCAATCGTCACAGCACAATCAGCCCCAGCATTTT. It translates to CASSQSSQHNQPQHF. The chain joins TRBV16 to TRBJ1-5, with D unresolved. The V end lost 0 bases, the J end lost 3 bases, and 9 bases lay between the germline ends. This CDR3 has 15 amino acids. Germline values: CDR1 KGHSY, CDR2 FQNENV.

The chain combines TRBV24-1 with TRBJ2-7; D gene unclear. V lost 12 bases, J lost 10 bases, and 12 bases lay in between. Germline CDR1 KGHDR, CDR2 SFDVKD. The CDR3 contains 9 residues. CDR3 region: CAVPWAQYF. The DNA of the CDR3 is TGTGCCGTCCCGTGGGCTCAGTACTTC.

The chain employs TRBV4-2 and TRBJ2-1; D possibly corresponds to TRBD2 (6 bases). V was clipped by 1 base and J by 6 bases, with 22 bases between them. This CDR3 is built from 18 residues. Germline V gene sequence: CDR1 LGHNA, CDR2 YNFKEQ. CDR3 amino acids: CASSQALGGQGISNEQFF. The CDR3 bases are TGTGCCAGCAGCCAAGCCCTAGGAGGGCAGGGTATAAGCAATGAGCAGTTCTTC.

Here the CDR3 reads CACHSKAHTEAFF. The CDR3 bases are TGTGCCTGCCATTCTAAGGCCCACACTGAAGCTTTCTTT. V gene TRBV30 combines with J gene TRBJ1-1; D is ambiguous. The CDR3 has 13 residues. Germline CDR1 reads GTSNPN; CDR2 reads SVGIG (reference sequence). The V gene lost 6 bases and the J gene lost 3 bases, with 14 bases spanning the gap.

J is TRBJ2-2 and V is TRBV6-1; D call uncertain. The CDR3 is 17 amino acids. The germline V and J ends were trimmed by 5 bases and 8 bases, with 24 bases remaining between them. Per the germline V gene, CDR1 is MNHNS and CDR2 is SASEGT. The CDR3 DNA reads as TGTGCCAGCAGTCCCCGCCGCCCCACAAGTACTGGAGGGGAGCTGTTTTTT. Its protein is CASSPRRPTSTGGELFF.

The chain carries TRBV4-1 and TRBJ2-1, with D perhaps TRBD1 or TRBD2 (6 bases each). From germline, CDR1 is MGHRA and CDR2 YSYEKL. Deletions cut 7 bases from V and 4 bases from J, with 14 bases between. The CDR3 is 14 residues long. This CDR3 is CASKEGGRYNEQFF. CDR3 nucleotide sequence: TGCGCCAGCAAGGAGGGGGGTCGATACAATGAGCAGTTCTTC.

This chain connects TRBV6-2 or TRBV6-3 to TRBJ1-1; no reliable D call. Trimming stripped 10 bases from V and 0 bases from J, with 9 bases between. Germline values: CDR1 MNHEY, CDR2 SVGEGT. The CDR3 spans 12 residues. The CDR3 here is CATQRVNTEAFF. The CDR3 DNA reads TGTGCCACCCAAAGGGTGAACACTGAAGCTTTCTTT.

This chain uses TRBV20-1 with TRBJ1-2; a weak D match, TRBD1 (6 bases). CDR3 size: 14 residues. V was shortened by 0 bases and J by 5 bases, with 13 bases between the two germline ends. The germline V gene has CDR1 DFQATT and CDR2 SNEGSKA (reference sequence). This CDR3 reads CSARDPGQRYGYTF. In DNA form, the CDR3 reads TGCAGTGCTAGAGATCCCGGACAGAGATATGGCTACACCTTC.